The T cell receptor (beta chain) under discussion was sequenced for a study of T-cell reconstitution after alpha-beta-depleted transplantation in children. This clonotype was detected a few times. This CDR3 comprises 13 residues. Germline loops: CDR1 SGHAT, CDR2 FQNNGV. Losses at the gene ends were 6 bases for V and 4 bases for J; bases not matched to a gene: 5. Preparation of the TCRbeta library was carried out with unique molecular identifiers. MiXCR, run by TCRdb on the PCR reads, gives a single entry per CDR3 protein. The sample contains some 600,000 distinct CDR3 sequences, 15% to 20% of which appear only once.

The sample in question was PBMCs from the stem cell graft donor, obtained from the stem cell graft. The receptor's source is a human donor who donated a stem cell graft to a child with acute myeloid leukemia. V gene TRBV11-2 combines with J gene TRBJ2-5; 7 positions agree with TRBD1. The CDR3, as DNA: TGTGCCAGCAGTAGACAGGGCCGAGAGACCCAGTACTTC. Its translation is CASSRQGRETQYF.